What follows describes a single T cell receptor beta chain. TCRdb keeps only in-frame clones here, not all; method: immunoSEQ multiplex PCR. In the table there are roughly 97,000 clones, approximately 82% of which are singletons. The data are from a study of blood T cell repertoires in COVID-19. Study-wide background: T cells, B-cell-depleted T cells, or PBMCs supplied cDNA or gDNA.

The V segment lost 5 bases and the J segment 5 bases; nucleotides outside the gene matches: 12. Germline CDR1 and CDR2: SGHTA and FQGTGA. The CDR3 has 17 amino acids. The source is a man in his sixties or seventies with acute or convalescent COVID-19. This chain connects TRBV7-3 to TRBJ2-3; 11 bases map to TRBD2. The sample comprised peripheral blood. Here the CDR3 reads CASSPSGGTGAQDTQYF. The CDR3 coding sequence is TGTGCCAGCAGCCCTAGCGGGGGGACCGGGGCCCAAGATACGCAGTATTTT.